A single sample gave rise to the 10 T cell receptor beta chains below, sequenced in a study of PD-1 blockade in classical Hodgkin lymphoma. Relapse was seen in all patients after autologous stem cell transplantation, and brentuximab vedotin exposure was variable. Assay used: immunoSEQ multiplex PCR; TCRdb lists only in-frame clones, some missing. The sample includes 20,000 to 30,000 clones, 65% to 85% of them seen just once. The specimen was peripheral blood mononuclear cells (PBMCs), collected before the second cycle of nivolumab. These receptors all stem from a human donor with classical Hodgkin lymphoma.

CDR3 coding DNA: TGTGCCTACTCGGGATGGGGGCCCAAGCCTAATTCACCCCTCCACTTT. Translation: CAYSGWGPKPNSPLHF. The rearrangement joins TRBV11-3 to TRBJ1-6, with D perhaps matching TRBD1 (6 bases). Looked up from germline, CDR1 is SGHNT and CDR2 is YENEEA. Trimming cost V 11 bases and J 6 bases, with 23 bases left between them. The CDR3 totals 16 residues.

DNA of the CDR3: TGTGCCAGCAGCCTTGACAGTTTAGCCAAAAACATTCAGTACTTC. Its translation is CASSLDSLAKNIQYF. This sequence joins TRBV2 and TRBJ2-4, with a weak D call TRBD1 (5 bases). Trimming removed 6 bases at V and 0 bases at J, with 12 bases between. The CDR3 is made up of 15 amino acids. The V gene's germline CDR1 is SNHLY and CDR2 FYNNEI.

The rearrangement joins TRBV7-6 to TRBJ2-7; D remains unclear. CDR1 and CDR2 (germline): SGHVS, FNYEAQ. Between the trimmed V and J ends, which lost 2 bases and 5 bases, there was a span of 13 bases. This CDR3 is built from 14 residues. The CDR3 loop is CASSLFTGSHEQYF. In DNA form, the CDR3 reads TGTGCCAGCAGCTTATTTACGGGTTCCCACGAGCAGTACTTC.

The CDR3, as DNA: TGTGCCAGCAGCTTAAGGGGGGGGCCTGGGGCCAACGTCCTGACTTTC. Translating it yields CASSLRGGPGANVLTF. The chain uses TRBV7-8 and TRBJ2-6, with D tentatively TRBD2 (7 bases). Per the germline V gene, CDR1 is SGHVS and CDR2 is FQNEAQ. The CDR3 totals 16 residues. Trimming removed 2 bases from V and 2 bases from J, with 10 bases in between.

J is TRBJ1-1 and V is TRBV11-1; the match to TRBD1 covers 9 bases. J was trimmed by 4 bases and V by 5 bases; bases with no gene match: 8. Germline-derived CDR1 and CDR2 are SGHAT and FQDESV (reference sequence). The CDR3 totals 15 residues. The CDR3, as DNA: TGTGCCAGCAGCCCGCGACAGGGGGGAGGCACTGAAGCTTTCTTT. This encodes CASSPRQGGGTEAFF. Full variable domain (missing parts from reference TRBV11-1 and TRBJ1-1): EAEVAQSPRYKITEKSQAVAFWCDPISGHATLYWYRQILGQGPELLVQFQDESVVDDSQLPKDRFSAERLKGVDSTLKIQPAELGDSAMYLCASSPRQGGGTEAFFGQGTRLTVV.

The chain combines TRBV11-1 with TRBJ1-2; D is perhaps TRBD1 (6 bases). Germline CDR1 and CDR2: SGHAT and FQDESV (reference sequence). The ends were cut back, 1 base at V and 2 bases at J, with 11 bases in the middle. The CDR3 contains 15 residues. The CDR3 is CASSLVQGTNYGYTF. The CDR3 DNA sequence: TGTGCCAGCAGCTTAGTACAGGGTACGAACTATGGCTACACCTTC.

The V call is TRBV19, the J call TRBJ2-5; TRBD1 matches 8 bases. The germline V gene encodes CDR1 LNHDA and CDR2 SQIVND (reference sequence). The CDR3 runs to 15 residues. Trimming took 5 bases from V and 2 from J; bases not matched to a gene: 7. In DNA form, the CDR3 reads TGTGCCAGTAGTCCGACAGGGGTGGATCAAGAGACCCAGTACTTC. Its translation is CASSPTGVDQETQYF.

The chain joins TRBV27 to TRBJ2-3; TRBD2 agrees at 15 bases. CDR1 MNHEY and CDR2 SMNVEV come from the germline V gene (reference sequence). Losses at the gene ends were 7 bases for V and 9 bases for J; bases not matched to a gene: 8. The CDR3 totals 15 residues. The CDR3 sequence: CASTPGLAGGRTQYF. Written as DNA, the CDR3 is TGTGCCAGCACCCCCGGACTAGCGGGGGGGCGCACGCAGTATTTT.

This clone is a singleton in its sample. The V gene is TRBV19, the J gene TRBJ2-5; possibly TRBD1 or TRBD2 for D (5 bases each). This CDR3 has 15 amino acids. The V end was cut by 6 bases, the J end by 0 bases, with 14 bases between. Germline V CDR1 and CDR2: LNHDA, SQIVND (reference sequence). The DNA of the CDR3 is TGTGCCAGTAGCAGACAGCGGACGTACCAAGAGACCCAGTACTTC. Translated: CASSRQRTYQETQYF.

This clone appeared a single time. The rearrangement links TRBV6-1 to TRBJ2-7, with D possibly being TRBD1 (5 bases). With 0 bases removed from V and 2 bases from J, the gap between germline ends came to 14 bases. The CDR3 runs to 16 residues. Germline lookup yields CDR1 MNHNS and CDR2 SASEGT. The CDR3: CASSEALRQLTYEQYF. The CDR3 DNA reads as TGTGCCAGCAGTGAAGCGCTTCGACAGCTAACCTACGAGCAGTACTTC.